These 30 T cell receptor beta chains were sequenced from one sample in a study of vaccination and CD4 T cells after COVID-19. The treatment: roughly ten-day PBMC culture with coronavirus spike peptide pools or control peptides (ViraFEST assay). Sequencing of the DNA from cultured CD4+ T cells was carried out with the Oncomine TCR Beta short-read assay. In TCRdb, the PCR reads were re-called with MiXCR into one record per CDR3 protein. This sample has approximately 12,000 distinct CDR3 sequences, with roughly half found just once. The antigens of these receptors remain unknown. Sequenced material: CD4+ T cells from blood, cultured in vitro. These receptors all come from a human donor who had recovered from COVID-19.

The V gene is TRBV20-1, the J gene TRBJ2-1; the match to TRBD2 covers 10 bases. This CDR3 comprises 13 residues. After removal of 3 bases from V and 9 bases from J, the junction contained 5 bases not matched to a gene. Germline assignment: CDR1 DFQATT and CDR2 SNEGSKA (reference sequence). The CDR3 loop is CSASSLAGVEQFF. The CDR3 DNA reads as TGCAGTGCTAGCTCGCTAGCGGGAGTTGAGCAGTTCTTC.

This sequence joins TRBV28 and TRBJ2-5; a possible D gene is TRBD2 (7 bases). Germline values: CDR1 MDHEN, CDR2 SYDVKM. V lost 8 bases, J lost 1 base, and 8 bases lay in between. CDR3 size: 12 residues. CDR3 DNA: TGTGCCAGCGGGGGGGCCCAAGAGACCCAGTACTTC. It translates to CASGGAQETQYF. Based on the CDR3 plus reference TRBV28 and TRBJ2-5, the full variable domain is DVKVTQSSRYLVKRTGEKVFLECVQDMDHENMFWYRQDPGLGLRLIYFSYDVKMKEKGDIPEGYSVSREKKERFSLILESASTNQTSMYLCASGGAQETQYFGPGTRLLVL.

This CDR3 is CASSYPNTEAFF. The CDR3 coding sequence is TGTGCCAGCAGTTACCCGAACACTGAAGCTTTCTTT. The genes are TRBV6-2 or TRBV6-3 and TRBJ1-1; D gene ambiguous. The CDR3 is 12 residues long. The V gene's germline CDR1 is MNHEY and CDR2 SVGEGT. Between the trimmed V and J ends, which lost 2 bases and 1 base, there was a span of 2 bases.

The V and J genes are TRBV24-1 and TRBJ2-3; 15 bases fit TRBD2. The V gene's germline CDR1 is KGHDR and CDR2 SFDVKD. The CDR3 length is 19 residues. V trimming: 2 bases; J trimming: 2 bases; junction bases outside the gene matches: 7. The DNA of the CDR3 is TGTGCCACCAGTGATTCGGGACTAGCGGGAGGAACTAACACAGATACGCAGTATTTT. Translation gives CATSDSGLAGGTNTDTQYF.

The chain uses TRBV6-1 and TRBJ1-2, with 7 bases aligning to TRBD1. V shed 2 bases and J 4 bases; nucleotides not matched to a gene: 4. The germline V gene has CDR1 MNHNS and CDR2 SASEGT. This CDR3 comprises 14 residues. The CDR3 region has the DNA TGTGCCAGCAGTGAACCAGGGGGTGGCTATGGCTACACCTTC. Its protein product is CASSEPGGGYGYTF.

This clonotype has only a few counts. This chain links TRBV20-1 with TRBJ2-5, with 8 bases that match TRBD2. Unmatched junction bases numbered 4, after V lost 6 bases and J lost 1 base. This CDR3 region has 13 residues. Germline CDR1 is DFQATT and CDR2 is SNEGSKA (reference sequence). The CDR3 reads CSAPAGGQETQYF. The CDR3 nucleotides are TGCAGTGCACCCGCGGGGGGCCAAGAGACCCAGTACTTC.

The V call is TRBV11-1, the J call TRBJ2-7; 10 nucleotides line up with TRBD1. The CDR3 runs 15 residues. The junction had 2 bases not matched to a gene; V was cut back by 1 base and J by 2 bases. The germline V gene encodes CDR1 SGHAT and CDR2 FQDESV (reference sequence). CDR3 nucleotide sequence: TGTGCCAGCAGCTTAGAGGGGACAGGGGCCTACGAGCAGTACTTC. Translating gives CASSLEGTGAYEQYF.

The V gene is TRBV19, the J gene TRBJ2-3; D is undetermined. Germline V gene sequence: CDR1 LNHDA, CDR2 SQIVND (reference sequence). Between the trimmed V and J ends, which lost 3 bases and 6 bases, there was a span of 7 bases. CDR3 length: 12 residues. The chain's CDR3 is CASSMAGDTQYF. The CDR3 DNA reads TGTGCCAGTAGTATGGCCGGGGATACGCAGTATTTT.

V is TRBV10-3 and J is TRBJ2-3; D may be TRBD2 (6 bases). This CDR3 region has 14 residues. Looked up from germline, CDR1 is ENHRY and CDR2 is SYGVKD. V lost 9 bases, J lost 3 bases, and 16 bases lay in between. The CDR3: CAIRPEGSTDTQYF. CDR3 DNA: TGTGCCATAAGGCCGGAGGGAAGTACAGATACGCAGTATTTT.

The CDR3 DNA sequence: TGTGCCAGCACACAAACTAGCAGCTCCTACAATGAGCAGTTCTTC. This codes for CASTQTSSSYNEQFF. The chain joins TRBV27 to TRBJ2-1; D perhaps matches TRBD2 (6 bases). The CDR3 sequence is 15 residues long. The ends were cut back, 7 bases at V and 0 bases at J, with 13 bases in the middle. Germline CDR1 reads MNHEY; CDR2 reads SMNVEV (reference sequence).

The chain links TRBV7-9 to TRBJ2-1; TRBD2 agrees at 8 bases. Germline CDR1 reads SEHNR; CDR2 reads FQNEAQ (reference sequence). The junction had 6 bases not matched to a gene; V was cut back by 1 base and J by 4 bases. CDR3 length: 16 amino acids. The CDR3 is CASSLESGSQYNEQFF. Here the CDR3 DNA reads TGTGCCAGCAGCTTAGAGAGCGGGAGTCAGTACAATGAGCAGTTCTTC.

This clonotype turned up a few times. The CDR3 DNA follows: TGCAGTGCTAGAGATCCGAAGACCGGGACTAGCTGGTACGAGCAGTACTTC. This gives the protein CSARDPKTGTSWYEQYF. The J gene is TRBJ2-7, the V gene TRBV20-1; 9 positions match TRBD2. The V segment lost 0 bases and the J segment 4 bases; nucleotides outside the gene matches: 13. CDR3 length: 17 amino acids. Germline V lookup: CDR1 DFQATT, CDR2 SNEGSKA (reference sequence).

CDR3 in amino acids: CASLRDPSYEQYF. CDR3 DNA: TGTGCCAGCCTCAGGGACCCTTCCTACGAGCAGTACTTC. The chain carries TRBV2 and TRBJ2-7, with D perhaps assigned TRBD1 or TRBD2 (5 bases each). The germline CDR1 and CDR2 sequences are SNHLY and FYNNEI. Trimming took 8 bases from V and 1 from J, leaving 12 bases between them. CDR3 size: 13 residues.

This clonotype was seen a single time. This chain links TRBV7-2 with TRBJ2-1; the D is unclear. Trimming shortened V by 1 base and J by 6 bases, and 10 bases separated the two germline ends. Germline values: CDR1 SGHTA, CDR2 FQGNSA. There are 14 residues in the CDR3. As DNA, the CDR3 is TGTGCCAGCAGCTTAGGATGGCGAGTCAATGAGCAGTTCTTC. It specifies CASSLGWRVNEQFF. Filled out from reference TRBV7-2 and TRBJ2-1, the complete variable domain reads GAGVSQSPSNKVTEKGKDVELRCDPISGHTALYWYRQSLGQGLEFLIYFQGNSAPDKSGLPSDRFSAERTGGSVSTLTIQRTQQEDSAVYLCASSLGWRVNEQFFGPGTRLTVL.

V and J are TRBV5-1 and TRBJ2-5; tentative D call: TRBD1 (6 bases). The CDR3 contains 16 residues. CDR1 SGHRS and CDR2 YFSETQ come from the germline V gene. V lost 0 bases, J lost 2 bases, and 14 bases lay in between. Here the CDR3 reads CASSLGVAGVQETQYF. The CDR3 bases are TGCGCCAGCAGCTTGGGCGTGGCAGGGGTTCAAGAGACCCAGTACTTC.

This clonotype was seen a handful of times. The chain links TRBV20-1 to TRBJ2-7; D gene unclear. CDR3 length: 14 amino acids. V dropped 3 bases and J dropped 3 bases, with 15 bases sitting between them. CDR1 and CDR2 from the germline V gene are DFQATT and SNEGSKA (reference sequence). The CDR3 DNA sequence: TGCAGTGCTAGTTCAGGTCTATCCCACTACGAGCAGTACTTC. Encoded protein: CSASSGLSHYEQYF.

The chain is built from TRBV9 and TRBJ1-1; maybe TRBD1 (5 bases). The CDR3 is 14 amino acids. V shed 3 bases and J shed 5 bases, with 14 bases lying between them. CDR1 is SGDLS and CDR2 is YYNGEE in the germline V gene. CDR3 residues: CASSDKGVQTEAFF. The CDR3 DNA reads TGTGCCAGCAGCGACAAAGGGGTCCAGACTGAAGCTTTCTTT.

The chain recombines TRBV7-3 with TRBJ2-1, with 8 bases fitting TRBD2. CDR1 is SGHTA and CDR2 is FQGTGA in the germline V gene. With V trimmed by 5 bases and J by 3 bases, 9 bases remained unmatched. There are 16 residues in the CDR3. The CDR3 DNA is TGTGCCAGCAGCCCTACCGGGACTAGAGTCTACAATGAGCAGTTCTTC. Its protein is CASSPTGTRVYNEQFF.

This clonotype was seen a handful of times. The V call is TRBV5-1, the J call TRBJ2-5; TRBD2 matches at 14 bases. The V segment lost 2 bases and the J segment 4 bases; nucleotides outside the gene matches: 1. Germline values: CDR1 SGHRS, CDR2 YFSETQ. The CDR3 length is 15 residues. The CDR3 reads CASSLGLAGGETQYF. CDR3 coding DNA: TGCGCCAGCAGCTTAGGACTAGCGGGAGGAGAGACCCAGTACTTC.

The gene calls are TRBV19 and TRBJ2-2; D might be TRBD1 (5 bases). CDR1 is LNHDA and CDR2 is SQIVND in the germline V gene (reference sequence). The V and J ends lost 2 bases and 8 bases respectively, with 18 bases between them. The CDR3 is 16 amino acids. The CDR3: CASSIPRRRTFGELFF. CDR3 coding DNA: TGTGCCAGTAGTATACCACGCAGACGGACATTTGGGGAGCTGTTTTTT.

The J gene is TRBJ2-7, the V gene TRBV7-9; the D call may be TRBD1 or TRBD2 (6 bases each). CDR3 length: 12 residues. Germline V gene data show CDR1 as SEHNR and CDR2 as FQNEAQ (reference sequence). The V end lost 5 bases, the J end lost 6 bases, and 11 bases lay between the germline ends. CDR3 bases: TGTGCCAGCAGCCGGGGGACACTCGAGCAGTACTTC. Amino acid sequence: CASSRGTLEQYF.

The gene calls are TRBV6-5 and TRBJ2-3; TRBD2 is a possible D gene (6 bases). There are 14 residues in the CDR3. Germline-derived CDR1 and CDR2 are MNHEY and SVGAGI. Trimming shortened V by 2 bases and J by 4 bases, and 10 bases separated the two germline ends. The CDR3 DNA sequence: TGTGCCAGCAGTTACGCGGGACGTCCAGATACGCAGTATTTT. This sequence encodes CASSYAGRPDTQYF.

This chain links TRBV4-2 with TRBJ1-4; 8 positions agree with TRBD1. CDR3 size: 17 residues. V dropped 3 bases and J dropped 3; count of bases not matched to a gene: 9. CDR1 and CDR2 from the germline V gene are LGHNA and YNFKEQ. CDR3 sequence reads: CASSQNVAGQANEKLFF. In DNA form, the CDR3 reads TGTGCCAGCAGCCAGAACGTGGCGGGACAGGCTAATGAAAAACTGTTTTTT.

This clonotype was found a few times. The chain uses TRBV5-1 and TRBJ2-7; possible D gene TRBD1, 5 bases. The V end lost 0 bases, the J end lost 2 bases, and 9 bases lay between the germline ends. CDR3 length: 14 amino acids. CDR1 is SGHRS, CDR2 YFSETQ, per germline. This CDR3 reads CASSLATGAYEQYF. In nucleotides, the CDR3 is TGCGCCAGCAGCTTGGCCACAGGAGCCTACGAGCAGTACTTC.

This clonotype is medium-sized (0.01 to 0.1%). This chain joins TRBV20-1 and TRBJ2-2; 10 bases are a match to TRBD1. The CDR3 has 14 residues. Germline V gene data show CDR1 as DFQATT and CDR2 as SNEGSKA (reference sequence). The trim removed 5 bases at V and 5 bases at J, leaving 5 bases unmatched. For the CDR3, the DNA is TGCAGTGCTGAGACAGGGGGCTTTACCGGGGAGCTGTTTTTT. Protein sequence: CSAETGGFTGELFF.

This clonotype was counted a few times. This chain connects TRBV7-9 to TRBJ2-2; D is tentatively TRBD1 or TRBD2 (6 bases each). Trimming took off 5 bases at V and 5 bases at J, with 18 bases between the two ends. The CDR3 consists of 16 residues. Germline V gene data show CDR1 as SEHNR and CDR2 as FQNEAQ (reference sequence). The CDR3 loop reads CASSLMGQGTTGELFF. CDR3 coding DNA: TGTGCCAGCAGCCTTATGGGCCAGGGGACTACCGGGGAGCTGTTTTTT.

The V gene is TRBV7-2, the J gene TRBJ2-7, with D possibly being TRBD2 (5 bases). Trimming took off 1 base at V and 6 bases at J, with 16 bases between the two ends. The CDR3 extends over 15 amino acids. Germline lookup yields CDR1 SGHTA and CDR2 FQGNSA. The CDR3 DNA reads TGTGCCAGCAGCTTAGACTGGTGGAAGGGAGCCGAGCAGTACTTC. As protein: CASSLDWWKGAEQYF.

This clonotype was recorded a few times. This sequence joins TRBV2 and TRBJ2-3, with D hard to call. Germline CDR1 and CDR2: SNHLY and FYNNEI. This CDR3 has 12 amino acids. Trimming took 9 bases from V and 6 from J, leaving 13 bases between them. CDR3 bases: TGTGCCAGTTCCCGCGCGCGGGATACGCAGTATTTT. Protein: CASSRARDTQYF.

This rearrangement joins TRBV7-2 to TRBJ2-3, with TRBD1 matching 7 bases. Losses at the gene ends were 5 bases for V and 2 bases for J; bases not matched to a gene: 10. Germline CDR1 is SGHTA and CDR2 is FQGNSA. The CDR3 spans 16 residues. CDR3 protein: CASSHNRGPHTDTQYF. Written as DNA, the CDR3 is TGTGCCAGCAGCCACAACAGGGGTCCCCACACAGATACGCAGTATTTT.

The V and J genes are TRBV20-1 and TRBJ2-1; 11 bases map to TRBD2. The CDR3 loop spans 18 amino acids. CDR1 is DFQATT and CDR2 is SNEGSKA in the germline V gene (reference sequence). The trim removed 6 bases at V and 2 bases at J, leaving 15 bases unmatched. CDR3 sequence: CSARSSGGGHSTYNEQFF. CDR3 DNA sequence: TGCAGTGCCAGAAGTAGCGGGGGGGGGCATTCTACCTACAATGAGCAGTTCTTC.